A selection of T cell receptor beta chains follows, all from one sample in a study of a mutant IDH1 vaccine in newly diagnosed glioma. Using immunoSEQ multiplex PCR, the repertoire was profiled, and TCRdb retains in-frame clones only, with some absent. Altogether about 88,000 clones are present, roughly 87% being singletons, with the ten largest covering about 5.2%. The source material was PBMCs, sampled from a glioma patient treated with radiotherapy, temozolomide or both. These receptors were taken from a man aged 40-50 years with glioma. Some clones in this sample may be carry-over from other donors' samples. CDR3s include the opening cysteine and the closing phenylalanine or tryptophan. The D gene is left open where the match is weak. A clone size is listed for some rows: how often the clone was seen (once, few, many), or a class if it is expanded.

>TRBV20-1|TRBJ1-2|-|-
TGCAGTGCTCCTCGCCTGGGTGGCTACACCTTC
CSAPRLGGYTF
>TRBV2|TRBJ2-7|-|-
TGTGCCAGCAGCCAATATCCCGGGGGAAACTCCTACGAGCAGTACTTC
CASSQYPGGNSYEQYF
>TRBV2|TRBJ1-2|-|-
TGTGCCAGCAGTTCTAGACAGACCTATGGCTACACCTTC
CASSSRQTYGYTF
>TRBV29-1|TRBJ2-7|-|-
TGCAGCGTATGGGACTGGACCGAGCAGTACTTC
CSVWDWTEQYF
>TRBV7-8|TRBJ2-2|-|-
TGTGCCAGCAGCGCCAACACTCCCCCCGGGGAGCTGTTTTTT
CASSANTPPGELFF
>TRBV6-6|TRBJ2-3|once|-
TGTGCCAGCACGTCCAGACCAAATACGCAGTATTTT
CASTSRPNTQYF
>TRBV6-5|TRBJ1-1|few|-
TGTGCCAGCAGCCCCGCAGGGAGAGCAGCTTTCTTT
CASSPAGRAAFF
>TRBV27|TRBJ2-7|-|-
TGTGCCAGCAGTTTAAGGGGACCCTACGAGCAGTACTTC
CASSLRGPYEQYF
>TRBV5-4|TRBJ2-5|-|TRBD1
TGTGCCAGCAGCTTAGGGACAGGGGAGACCCAGTACTTC
CASSLGTGETQYF
>TRBV7-2|TRBJ2-7|-|-
TGTGCCAGCAGCATACCCGGGGCCACCTACGAGCAGTACTTC
CASSIPGATYEQYF
>TRBV19|TRBJ1-2|-|-
TGTGCCAGTATCGGGACTCTGGCTAACTATGGCTACACCTTC
CASIGTLANYGYTF
>TRBV7-5|TRBJ1-1|few|-
TGTGCCAGAAGCCAGTCTGGAATCCGTAGAGCTTTCTTT
CARSQSGIRRAFF
>TRBV30|TRBJ1-1|few|TRBD1
TGTGCCGGACAGGGCTGGACAAACACTGAAGCTTTCTTT
CAGQGWTNTEAFF
>TRBV27|TRBJ2-7|-|-
TGTGCCAGCAGTTCCTCAGGGAACTACGACTACGAGCAGTACTTC
CASSSSGNYDYEQYF
>TRBV4-2|TRBJ2-1|-|-
TGTGCCAGCAGCCAAGTAGGTGCTAGCCCCAATGAGCAGTTCTTC
CASSQVGASPNEQFF
>TRBV6-5|TRBJ2-3|-|-
TGTGCCAGCAGTAGGACCTTCCACCCCCCAGATACGCAGTATTTT
CASSRTFHPPDTQYF
>TRBV6-5|TRBJ2-5|-|TRBD1
TGTGCCAGCAGTTACTCGAAGGACAGGGAGACCCAGTACTTC
CASSYSKDRETQYF
>TRBV6-1|TRBJ2-7|once|TRBD1
TGTGCCAGCAGTGATACCGGGACAGGGAACGAGCAGTACTTC
CASSDTGTGNEQYF
>TRBV15|TRBJ1-3|-|-
TGTGCCACCAGCAGAATGAGCACCCGCGGCTCTGGAAACACCATATATTTT
CATSRMSTRGSGNTIYF
>TRBV30|TRBJ1-5|-|-
TGTGCCTGGAGGGCGACAGTAGTAAATCAGCCCCAGCATTTT
CAWRATVVNQPQHF
>TRBV5-1|TRBJ2-4|-|-
TGCGCCAGCCGCCCCCGAGGAAGCCAACTAGCCAAAAACATTCAGTACTTC
CASRPRGSQLAKNIQYF
>TRBV7-9|TRBJ1-2|-|-
TGTGCCAGCAGCCGAGGGAGTCCCTCAGGGAGCTATGGCTACACCTTC
CASSRGSPSGSYGYTF
>TRBV6-5|TRBJ2-7|-|-
TGTGCCAGCAGTTACGGTGTCGGGGCCTCCTACGAGCAGTACTTC
CASSYGVGASYEQYF